A single T cell receptor beta chain is shown here with its context. Antigen: not known. This CDR3 is built from 16 residues. In germline, CDR1 is MNHNS, CDR2 SASEGT. V gave up 4 bases and J gave up 2 bases; unmatched junction bases: 11. Unique molecular identifiers had been added to the TCR beta cDNA libraries. The source material, about 0.9 to 11 million T cells, gave rise to about 500,000 cDNA molecules. Using its own MiXCR run on the PCR reads, TCRdb lists one record per CDR3 protein. This table holds 650,000 to 850,000 distinct CDR3 sequences, under 60% found once. This sample was included in a study of post-analysis software for immune sequencing data. Across the study: In terms of disease course, relapsing-remitting, secondary progressive and progressive-relapsing multiple sclerosis were included. General observations from the study: When patients were compared with controls, a handful of TRBV segments were more frequent, TRBV5-6, TRBV5-1 and TRBV20-1 among them.

This chain joins TRBV6-1 and TRBJ2-7; 7 bases align to TRBD1. Sequenced material: blood. The clonotype comes from a girl aged 5-17 years with multiple sclerosis. CDR3 in DNA: TGTGCCAGCAGTGTTTCGGCCGGGACAGTTACCTACGAGCAGTACTTC. Its translation: CASSVSAGTVTYEQYF.